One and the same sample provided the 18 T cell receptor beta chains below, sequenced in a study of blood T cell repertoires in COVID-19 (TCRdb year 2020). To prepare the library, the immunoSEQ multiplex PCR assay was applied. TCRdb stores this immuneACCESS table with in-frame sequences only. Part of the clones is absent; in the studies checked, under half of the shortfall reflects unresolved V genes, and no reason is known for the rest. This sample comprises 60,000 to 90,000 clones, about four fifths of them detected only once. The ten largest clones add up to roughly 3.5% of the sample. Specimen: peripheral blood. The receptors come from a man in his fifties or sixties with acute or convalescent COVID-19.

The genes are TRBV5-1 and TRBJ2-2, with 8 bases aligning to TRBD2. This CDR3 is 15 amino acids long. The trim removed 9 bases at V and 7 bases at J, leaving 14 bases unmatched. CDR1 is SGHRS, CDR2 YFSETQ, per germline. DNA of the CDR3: TGCGCCACCCCGGGGGGGTGGGGCCTGGTCGGGGAGCTGTTTTTT. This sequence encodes CATPGGWGLVGELFF.

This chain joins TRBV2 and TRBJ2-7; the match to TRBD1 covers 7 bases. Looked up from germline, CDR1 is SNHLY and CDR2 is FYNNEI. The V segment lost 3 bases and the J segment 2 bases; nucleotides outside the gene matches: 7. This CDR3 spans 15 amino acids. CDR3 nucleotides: TGTGCCAGCAGTGATCGGACAGGAGATGCCTACGAGCAGTACTTC. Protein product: CASSDRTGDAYEQYF.

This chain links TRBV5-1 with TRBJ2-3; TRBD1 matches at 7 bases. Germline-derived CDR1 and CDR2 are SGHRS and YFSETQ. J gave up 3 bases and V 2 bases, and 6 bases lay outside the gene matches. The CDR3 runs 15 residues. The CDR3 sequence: CASSFTGVSTDTQYF. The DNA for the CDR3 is TGCGCCAGCAGCTTCACAGGGGTTTCGACAGATACGCAGTATTTT. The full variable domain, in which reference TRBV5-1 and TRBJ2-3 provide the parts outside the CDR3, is KAGVTQTPRYLIKTRGQQVTLSCSPISGHRSVSWYQQTPGQGLQFLFEYFSETQRNKGNFPGRFSGRQFSNSRSEMNVSTLELGDSALYLCASSFTGVSTDTQYFGPGTRLTVL.

For the CDR3, the DNA is TGTGCCAGCTCACCACCGGTCCACAGGCCCTACGAGCAGTACTTC. Protein product: CASSPPVHRPYEQYF. The J gene is TRBJ2-7, the V gene TRBV18, with D perhaps matching TRBD1 (5 bases). Germline V CDR1 and CDR2: KGHSH, LQKENI. The CDR3 runs to 15 residues. Trimming removed 0 bases at V and 2 bases at J, with 11 bases between.

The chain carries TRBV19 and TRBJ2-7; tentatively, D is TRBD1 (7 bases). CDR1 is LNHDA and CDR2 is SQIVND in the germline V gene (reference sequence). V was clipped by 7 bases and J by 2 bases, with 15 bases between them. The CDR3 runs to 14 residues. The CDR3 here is CASKEGAGPYEQYF. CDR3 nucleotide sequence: TGTGCCAGTAAGGAGGGGGCAGGGCCCTACGAGCAGTACTTC.

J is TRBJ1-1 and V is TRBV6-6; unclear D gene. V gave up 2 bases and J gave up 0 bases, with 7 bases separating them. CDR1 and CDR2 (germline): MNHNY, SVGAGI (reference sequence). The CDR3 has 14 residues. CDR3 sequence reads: CASSYAEMNTEAFF. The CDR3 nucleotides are TGTGCCAGCAGTTACGCGGAAATGAACACTGAAGCTTTCTTT.

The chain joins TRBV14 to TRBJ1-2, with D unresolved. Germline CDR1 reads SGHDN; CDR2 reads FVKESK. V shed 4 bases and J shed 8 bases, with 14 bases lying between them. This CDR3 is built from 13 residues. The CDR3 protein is CASSLQRSGGYTF. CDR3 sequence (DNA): TGTGCCAGCAGCCTCCAAAGATCGGGGGGCTACACCTTC.

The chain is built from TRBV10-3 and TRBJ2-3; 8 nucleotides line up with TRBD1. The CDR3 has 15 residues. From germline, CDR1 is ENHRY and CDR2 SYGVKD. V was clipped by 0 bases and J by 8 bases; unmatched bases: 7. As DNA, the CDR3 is TGTGCCATCAGTGAGTCGACACAGGGGGTAGGTACGCAGTATTTT. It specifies CAISESTQGVGTQYF.

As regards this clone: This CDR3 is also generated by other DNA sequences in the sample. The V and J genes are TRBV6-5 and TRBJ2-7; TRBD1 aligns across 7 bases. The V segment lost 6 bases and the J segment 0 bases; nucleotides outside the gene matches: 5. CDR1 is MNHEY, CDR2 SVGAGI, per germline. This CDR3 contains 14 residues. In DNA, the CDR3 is TGTGCCAGCAGGCAGACAGGGAGCTCCTACGAGCAGTACTTC. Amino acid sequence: CASRQTGSSYEQYF.

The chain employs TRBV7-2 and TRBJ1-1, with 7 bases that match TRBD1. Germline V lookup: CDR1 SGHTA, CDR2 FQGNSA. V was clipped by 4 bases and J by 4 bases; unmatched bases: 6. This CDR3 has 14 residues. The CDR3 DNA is TGTGCCAGCAGCTCGGACAGGTTCCTCACTGAAGCTTTCTTT. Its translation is CASSSDRFLTEAFF.

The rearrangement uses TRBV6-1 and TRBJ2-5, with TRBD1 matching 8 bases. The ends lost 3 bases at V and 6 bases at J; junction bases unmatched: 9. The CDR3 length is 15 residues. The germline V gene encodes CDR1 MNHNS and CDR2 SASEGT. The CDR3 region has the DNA TGTGCCAGCAGTGACCCGAGACAGGGGTTAAAGACCCAGTACTTC. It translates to CASSDPRQGLKTQYF.

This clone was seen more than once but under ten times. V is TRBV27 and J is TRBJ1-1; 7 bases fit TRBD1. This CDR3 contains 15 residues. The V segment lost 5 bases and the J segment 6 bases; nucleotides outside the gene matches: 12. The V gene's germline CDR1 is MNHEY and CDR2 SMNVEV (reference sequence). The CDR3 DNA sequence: TGTGCCAGCAGTCCCAAACTCCACAGGGGCCCTGAAGCTTTCTTT. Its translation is CASSPKLHRGPEAFF.

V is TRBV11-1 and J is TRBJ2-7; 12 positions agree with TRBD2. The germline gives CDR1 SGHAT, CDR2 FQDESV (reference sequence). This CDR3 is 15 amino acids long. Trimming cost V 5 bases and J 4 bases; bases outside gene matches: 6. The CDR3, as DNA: TGTGCCAGCAGCCACGGACTAGCGGGGTCGTACGAGCAGTACTTC. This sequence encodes CASSHGLAGSYEQYF.

The CDR3 is CASRPRGGWETQYF. The CDR3 DNA follows: TGTGCCAGCAGACCTCGCGGGGGATGGGAGACCCAGTACTTC. This chain links TRBV6-2 or TRBV6-3 with TRBJ2-5; 7 bases line up with TRBD2. Germline lookup yields CDR1 MNHEY and CDR2 SVGEGT. There are 14 residues in the CDR3. V dropped 6 bases and J dropped 5; count of bases not matched to a gene: 9.

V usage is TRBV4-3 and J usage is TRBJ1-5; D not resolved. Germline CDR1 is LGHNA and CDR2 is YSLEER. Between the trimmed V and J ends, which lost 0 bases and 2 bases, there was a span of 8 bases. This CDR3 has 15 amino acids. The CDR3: CASSQEVRGNQPQHF. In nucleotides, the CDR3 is TGCGCCAGCAGCCAAGAGGTCCGGGGCAATCAGCCCCAGCATTTT.

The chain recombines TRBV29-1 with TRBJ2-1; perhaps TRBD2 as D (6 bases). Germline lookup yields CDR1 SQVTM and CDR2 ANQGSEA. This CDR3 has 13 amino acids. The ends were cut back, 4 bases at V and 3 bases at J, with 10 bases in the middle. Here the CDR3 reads CSVVGGFYNEQFF. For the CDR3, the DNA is TGCAGCGTTGTGGGGGGTTTCTACAATGAGCAGTTCTTC.

CDR3 region: CASRETGGGTPQHF. CDR3 coding DNA: TGTGCCAGCAGAGAAACAGGGGGTGGGACGCCCCAGCATTTT. The chain couples TRBV2 to TRBJ1-5; 8 nucleotides agree with TRBD1. The V and J ends lost 6 bases and 9 bases, in that order; junction bases with no gene match: 10. CDR3 size: 14 residues. Germline-derived CDR1 and CDR2 are SNHLY and FYNNEI.

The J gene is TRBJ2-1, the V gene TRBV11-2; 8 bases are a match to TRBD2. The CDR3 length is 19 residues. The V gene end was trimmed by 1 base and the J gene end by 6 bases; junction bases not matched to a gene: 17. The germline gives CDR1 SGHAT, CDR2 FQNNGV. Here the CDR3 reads CASSLVDVDSGKHGNEQFF. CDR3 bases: TGTGCCAGCAGCTTAGTCGATGTCGATAGCGGGAAACACGGCAATGAGCAGTTCTTC.